These 2 T cell receptor delta chains were sequenced from one sample in a study of γδ T cells in repeated Plasmodium falciparum infection. TCRdb fed the multiplex PCR reads into CATT to redo clone calling. Among 75,000 to 95,000 delta-chain clones listed, over 0.75% were seen once. Flow sorting of PBMC yielded separate Vgamma9/Vdelta2+ and Vdelta2-negative gammadelta T cell populations for bulk repertoire analysis. Material: gamma-delta T cells from blood. All receptors derive from a pool of human donors (malaria-infected and uninfected, not separated).

This clone was seen a few times. The protein in TCRdb stems from a much larger clone and differs at residue 10 from this DNA's translation, likely a read error; here the protein is translated from the DNA. V gene TRDV2 combines with J gene TRDJ1; 10 bases fit TRDD3. Here the J gene came from matching the DNA to germline, since TCRdb omits it. Trimming took 4 bases from V and 9 from J; bases not matched to a gene: 7. The CDR3 sequence is 13 residues long. Germline V gene data show CDR1 as GEAIGNYY and CDR2 as EKD. This chain's CDR3 is CACDLLGDHELIF. The CDR3 region has the DNA TGTGCCTGTGATTTACTGGGGGATCATGAACTCATCTTT.

Note on this clone: A far more abundant clone sits one base away, making this likely a read error. Other DNA sequences in this specimen translate into the identical CDR3. Here the V gene is TRDV2, but the J gene went uncalled; the DNA was not compared with TRDD3, the D call given in the table. This CDR3 has 14 residues. Germline V CDR1 and CDR2: GEAIGNYY, EKD. CDR3 nucleotides: TGTGCCTGTGACTCGATGGGCCCTGTCGATAAGCTCATCTTT. Encoded protein: CACDSMGPVDKLIF.